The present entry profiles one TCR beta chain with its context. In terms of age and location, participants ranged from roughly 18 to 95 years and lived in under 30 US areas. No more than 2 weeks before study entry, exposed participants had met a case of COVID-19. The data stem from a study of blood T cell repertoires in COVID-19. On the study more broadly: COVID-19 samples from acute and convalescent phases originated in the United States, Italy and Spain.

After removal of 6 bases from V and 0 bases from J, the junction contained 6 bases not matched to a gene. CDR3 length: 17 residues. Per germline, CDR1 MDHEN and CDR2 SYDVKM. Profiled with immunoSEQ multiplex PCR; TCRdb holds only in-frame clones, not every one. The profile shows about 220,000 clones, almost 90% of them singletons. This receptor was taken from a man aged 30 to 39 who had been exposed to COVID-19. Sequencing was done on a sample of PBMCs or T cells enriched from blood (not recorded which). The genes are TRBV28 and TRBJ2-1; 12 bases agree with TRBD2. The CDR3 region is CASRGGLAGTSYNEQFF. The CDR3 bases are TGTGCCAGCAGGGGCGGACTAGCGGGGACCTCCTACAATGAGCAGTTCTTC.